The sequence of this T cell receptor beta chain was determined in a study of cytomegalovirus exposure and HLA in healthy donors. Sequencing used immunoSEQ multiplex PCR; TCRdb keeps in-frame clones, though not all of them. This sample yields 140,000 to 150,000 clones, of which just over 90% are seen a single time; about 0.7% belongs to the top ten. As for this clone: Antigen unknown.

This CDR3 is built from 16 residues. CDR1 SGHVS and CDR2 FQNEAQ come from the germline V gene. Trimming removed 0 bases from V and 7 bases from J; junction bases left unmatched: 4. Study results and limitations: TCR beta chains numbering some 150 were designated cytomegalovirus-associated. It was reported that the classifier diagnosed cytomegalovirus status with high specificity and sensitivity in both the original and validation cohorts. The tendency of first-cohort TCR clusters to co-occur in the 120 or so validation repertoires was identified by a subsequent analysis. In vitro checks showed that a few CMV-associated chains really do target CMV antigens.

Sequencing used PBMCs. The V gene is TRBV7-8, the J gene TRBJ2-7; 15 bases are a match to TRBD2. This sequence originates from a man younger than 30 in good health and CMV-seronegative. For the CDR3, the DNA is TGTGCCAGCAGCTTAGCCGGGACTAGCGGGAGGTGTGAGCAGTACGTC. Its translation: CASSLAGTSGRCEQYV.